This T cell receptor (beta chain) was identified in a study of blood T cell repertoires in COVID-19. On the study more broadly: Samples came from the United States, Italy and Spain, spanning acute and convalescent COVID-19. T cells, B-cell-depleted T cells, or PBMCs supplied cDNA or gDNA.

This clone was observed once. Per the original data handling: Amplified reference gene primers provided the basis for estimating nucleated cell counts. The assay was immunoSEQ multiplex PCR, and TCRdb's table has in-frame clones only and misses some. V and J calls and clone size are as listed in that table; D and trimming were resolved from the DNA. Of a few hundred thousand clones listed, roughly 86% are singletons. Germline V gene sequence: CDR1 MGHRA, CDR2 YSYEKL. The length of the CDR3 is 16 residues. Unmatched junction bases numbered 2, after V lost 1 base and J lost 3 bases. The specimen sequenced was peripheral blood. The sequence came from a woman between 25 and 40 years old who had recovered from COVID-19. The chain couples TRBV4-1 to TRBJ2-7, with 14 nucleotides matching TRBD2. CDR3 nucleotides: TGCGCCAGCAGCCAAGTCGGGACTAGCGGGAGCTACGAGCAGTACTTC. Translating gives CASSQVGTSGSYEQYF.